A selection of T cell receptor beta chains follows, all from one sample in a study of T-cell reconstitution after alpha-beta-depleted transplantation in children. Using its own MiXCR run on the PCR reads, TCRdb lists one record per CDR3 protein. The sample records a few hundred thousand distinct CDR3 sequences, about an eighth being singletons. This sample comprised PBMCs, obtained from the stem cell graft. The receptors here all came from a human donor who donated a stem cell graft to a child with Fanconi anemia. The CDR3 runs from the conserved cysteine through the conserved F or W. A D gene is named only where the DNA matches it firmly. Part of the rows lack a size; the others show once, few, many or a class for expanded clones.

d_call: -; v_call: TRBV20-1; clone_size: -; j_call: TRBJ1-1; cdr3_aa: CKASQGTFF; cdr3_nt: TGCAAAGCCTCACAGGGAACTTTCTTT
d_call: -; v_call: TRBV18; clone_size: -; j_call: TRBJ2-2; cdr3_aa: CASSPTASNTGELFF; cdr3_nt: TGTGCCAGCTCACCGACAGCCTCGAACACCGGGGAGCTGTTTTTT
d_call: -; v_call: TRBV6-2/TRBV6-3; clone_size: few; j_call: TRBJ1-1; cdr3_aa: CASSFYGLNTEAFF; cdr3_nt: TGTGCCAGCAGTTTCTACGGCCTGAACACTGAAGCTTTCTTT
d_call: -; v_call: TRBV19; clone_size: few; j_call: TRBJ2-3; cdr3_aa: CASSIRTADTQYF; cdr3_nt: TGTGCCAGTAGTATTCGGACAGCCGATACGCAGTATTTT
d_call: -; v_call: TRBV29-1; clone_size: -; j_call: TRBJ2-5; cdr3_aa: CSVSKDSAGTQYF; cdr3_nt: TGCAGCGTTTCTAAAGACAGCGCAGGGACCCAGTACTTC
d_call: -; v_call: TRBV7-9; clone_size: -; j_call: TRBJ1-5; cdr3_aa: CASSSYRVISNQPQHF; cdr3_nt: TGTGCCAGCAGCTCCTACAGGGTGATTAGCAATCAGCCCCAGCATTTT
d_call: -; v_call: TRBV5-1; clone_size: -; j_call: TRBJ1-1; cdr3_aa: CASSFAGGDTEAFF; cdr3_nt: TGCGCCAGCAGCTTCGCGGGGGGCGACACTGAAGCTTTCTTT
d_call: -; v_call: TRBV14; clone_size: many; j_call: TRBJ2-3; cdr3_aa: CASSWRFTDTQYF; cdr3_nt: TGTGCCAGCAGTTGGAGGTTTACAGATACGCAGTATTTT
d_call: -; v_call: TRBV7-2; clone_size: many; j_call: TRBJ2-5; cdr3_aa: CASSLAGSRRETQYF; cdr3_nt: TGTGCCAGCAGCTTAGCCGGCAGCCGGAGGGAGACCCAGTACTTC
d_call: -; v_call: TRBV6-5; clone_size: -; j_call: TRBJ1-4; cdr3_aa: CASSSLAGKLFF; cdr3_nt: TGTGCCAGCAGTTCTCTTGCCGGAAAACTGTTTTTT
d_call: -; v_call: TRBV4-3; clone_size: few; j_call: TRBJ2-1; cdr3_aa: CASSQTAGTYNEQFF; cdr3_nt: TGCGCCAGCAGCCAAACCGCGGGGACCTACAATGAGCAGTTCTTC
d_call: -; v_call: TRBV7-2; clone_size: -; j_call: TRBJ2-7; cdr3_aa: CASSLGTGPDEQYF; cdr3_nt: TGTGCCAGCAGCTTAGGGACGGGGCCGGACGAGCAGTACTTC
d_call: -; v_call: TRBV18; clone_size: -; j_call: TRBJ1-1; cdr3_aa: CASSPLRENTEAFF; cdr3_nt: TGTGCCAGCTCACCACTCAGAGAGAACACTGAAGCTTTCTTT
d_call: -; v_call: TRBV5-1; clone_size: -; j_call: TRBJ2-2; cdr3_aa: CASSLLPQAPNTGELFF; cdr3_nt: TGCGCCAGCAGCTTGCTCCCCCAGGCCCCGAACACCGGGGAGCTGTTTTTT
d_call: -; v_call: TRBV9; clone_size: -; j_call: TRBJ2-3; cdr3_aa: CASSGGPSTDTQYF; cdr3_nt: TGTGCCAGCAGCGGGGGCCCAAGCACAGATACGCAGTATTTT
d_call: -; v_call: TRBV6-4; clone_size: -; j_call: TRBJ2-3; cdr3_aa: CASSPDRLSTDTQYF; cdr3_nt: TGTGCCAGCAGCCCCGACAGGCTAAGCACAGATACGCAGTATTTT
d_call: -; v_call: TRBV15; clone_size: -; j_call: TRBJ1-1; cdr3_aa: CATSRDLMNTEAFF; cdr3_nt: TGTGCCACCAGCAGAGACCTCATGAACACTGAAGCTTTCTTT
d_call: TRBD1; v_call: TRBV29-1; clone_size: -; j_call: TRBJ2-3; cdr3_aa: CSVKAGGWGTDTQYF; cdr3_nt: TGCAGCGTCAAGGCAGGGGGATGGGGCACAGATACGCAGTATTTT
d_call: TRBD2; v_call: TRBV7-9; clone_size: -; j_call: TRBJ2-2; cdr3_aa: CASSLGPAGAVGELFF; cdr3_nt: TGTGCCAGCAGCTTAGGTCCAGCGGGAGCCGTCGGGGAGCTGTTTTTT
d_call: -; v_call: TRBV6-5; clone_size: many; j_call: TRBJ2-1; cdr3_aa: CASRAAGYNEQFF; cdr3_nt: TGTGCCAGCAGGGCCGCCGGATACAATGAGCAGTTCTTC
d_call: TRBD2; v_call: TRBV12-3/TRBV12-4; clone_size: few; j_call: TRBJ2-4; cdr3_aa: CASTTSGMTSGGWAKNIQYF; cdr3_nt: TGTGCCAGCACCACCTCCGGCATGACTAGCGGGGGGTGGGCCAAAAACATTCAGTACTTC
d_call: TRBD2; v_call: TRBV28; clone_size: few; j_call: TRBJ2-5; cdr3_aa: CASSPPGGQETQYF; cdr3_nt: TGTGCCAGCAGCCCCCCGGGGGGGCAAGAGACCCAGTACTTC
d_call: -; v_call: TRBV6-1; clone_size: -; j_call: TRBJ2-5; cdr3_aa: CASSGTRGGGETQYF; cdr3_nt: TGTGCCAGCAGTGGCACCCGGGGCGGAGGGGAGACCCAGTACTTC
d_call: -; v_call: TRBV18; clone_size: -; j_call: TRBJ1-1; cdr3_aa: CASSLDQKGITEAFF; cdr3_nt: TGTGCCAGCTCACTCGATCAGAAGGGGATCACTGAAGCTTTCTTT
d_call: -; v_call: TRBV5-1; clone_size: -; j_call: TRBJ2-2; cdr3_aa: CASSSTNTAGELFF; cdr3_nt: TGCGCCAGCAGCTCGACAAATACGGCCGGGGAGCTGTTTTTT
d_call: TRBD1; v_call: TRBV29-1; clone_size: few; j_call: TRBJ1-3; cdr3_aa: CSVVVGQGPGNTIYF; cdr3_nt: TGCAGCGTTGTGGTGGGACAGGGCCCTGGAAACACCATATATTTT